Listed below are T cell receptor beta chains from one sample, sequenced in a study of CD8+CD57+ T cells in acquired aplastic anemia. Each CDR3 protein is one row after TCRdb ran MiXCR on the reads. Here the sample spans about 120,000 distinct CDR3 sequences, almost 40% being singletons. Sequencing used sorted CD4+, CD8+, or CD8+CD57+ T cells (not recorded which) from PBMCs. These receptors were obtained from a human donor with aplastic anemia. Both conserved end residues are part of each CDR3. The D gene is left open where the match is weak. Rows may omit the clone size; those that give it use once, few, many or a size class.

TRBV29-1	few	TRBJ2-7	-	CSVITGSNKQYF	TGCAGCGTCATTACAGGGTCCAACAAGCAGTACTTC
TRBV6-1	few	TRBJ2-1	TRBD1	CASRVRTGPYNGQFF	TGTGCCAGCAGGGTAAGGACAGGCCCCTACAATGGGCAGTTCTTC
TRBV24-1	-	TRBJ1-2	-	CATSGAANYGYTF	TGTGCCACCAGTGGGGCAGCTAACTATGGCTACACCTTC
TRBV5-6	many	TRBJ1-1	TRBD1	CASSLASGTGSTEAFF	TGTGCCAGCAGCTTGGCGAGCGGGACAGGGTCCACTGAAGCTTTCTTT
TRBV6-5	many	TRBJ2-2	-	CASSNPQVNTGELFF	TGTGCCAGCAGTAACCCACAGGTGAACACCGGGGAGCTGTTTTTT
TRBV20-1	-	TRBJ2-7	TRBD2	CSASLAGGYEQYF	TGCAGTGCTAGTTTAGCGGGAGGGTACGAGCAGTACTTC
TRBV28	many	TRBJ1-2	-	CASSGPVRDYYGYTF	TGTGCCAGCAGCGGACCAGTCAGGGATTACTATGGCTACACCTTC
TRBV11-2	-	TRBJ2-2	TRBD1	CASSFGDRAGELFF	TGTGCCAGCAGCTTTGGGGACAGGGCCGGGGAGCTGTTTTTT
TRBV3-1	-	TRBJ1-1	-	CASSQTRGRAFF	TGTGCCAGCAGCCAAACTCGGGGCAGAGCTTTCTTT
TRBV6-4	many	TRBJ1-5	TRBD1	CASSRTGGLGQPQHF	TGTGCCAGCTCAAGGACAGGCGGACTGGGTCAGCCCCAGCATTTT
TRBV20-1	once	TRBJ1-2	-	CSATPEGLLSYYGYTF	TGCAGTGCTACCCCGGAGGGACTCCTGTCCTACTATGGCTACACCTTC
TRBV7-9	-	TRBJ2-3	-	CASSQDTRTTDTQYF	TGTGCCAGCAGCCAAGATACTCGCACGACAGATACGCAGTATTTT
TRBV5-6	-	TRBJ2-7	-	CASSSIGKTSYEQYF	TGTGCCAGCAGTTCGATAGGGAAGACCTCCTACGAGCAGTACTTC
TRBV5-1	-	TRBJ2-2	TRBD2	CASSLGFKRGGDGELFF	TGCGCCAGCAGCTTGGGTTTCAAGCGGGGGGGCGACGGGGAGCTGTTTTTT
TRBV6-5	many	TRBJ2-5	TRBD1	CASSYTRGKTQYF	TGTGCCAGCAGTTATACCAGGGGGAAGACCCAGTACTTC
TRBV19	few	TRBJ1-2	-	CASSMGGGHYTF	TGTGCCAGTAGTATGGGCGGTGGACACTACACCTTC
TRBV20-1	many	TRBJ1-6	-	CSAPGQSGNSPLHF	TGCAGTGCTCCAGGACAGAGCGGAAATTCACCCCTCCACTTT
TRBV9	many	TRBJ2-6	-	CASSPRQAMLSSGANVLTF	TGTGCCAGCAGCCCGCGGCAGGCCATGCTCTCCTCTGGGGCCAACGTCCTGACTTTC
TRBV25-1	-	TRBJ1-2	-	CSVEGEDGDYGYTF	TGCAGCGTTGAAGGGGAGGACGGAGACTATGGCTACACCTTC
TRBV11-1	-	TRBJ2-1	TRBD1	CASSPNGTAMFARQFF	TGTGCCAGCAGCCCTAATGGGACAGCAATGTTCGCGAGGCAGTTCTTC
TRBV18	few	TRBJ1-2	-	CASSPSGTDGYTF	TGTGCCAGCTCACCAAGCGGGACGGATGGCTACACCTTC
TRBV19	many	TRBJ1-2	-	CASSGTQGNYGYTF	TGTGCCAGTAGTGGAACCCAGGGCAACTATGGCTACACCTTC
TRBV11-2	many	TRBJ2-3	TRBD1	CASSSGQGGDTQYF	TGTGCCAGCAGCTCTGGACAGGGCGGAGATACGCAGTATTTT
TRBV10-3	once	TRBJ2-7	-	CAISVGGLRDEQYF	TGTGCCATCAGTGTAGGGGGGCTGAGAGACGAGCAGTACTTC
TRBV5-1	-	TRBJ1-1	TRBD1	CASSLEQGHTEAFF	TGCGCCAGCAGCTTGGAACAGGGGCACACTGAAGCTTTCTTT
TRBV7-8	many	TRBJ1-2	-	CASSFPGNYGYTF	TGTGCCAGCAGCTTTCCAGGGAACTATGGCTACACCTTC
TRBV9	many	TRBJ2-3	-	CASSARGRGTTDTQYF	TGTGCCAGCAGCGCCAGGGGGCGGGGGACTACAGATACGCAGTATTTT
TRBV19	-	TRBJ2-7	TRBD1	CAGGGTGEVQYF	TGTGCCGGGGGGGGGACAGGGGAGGTGCAGTACTTC
TRBV2	-	TRBJ1-3	-	CASGGSGNTIYF	TGTGCCAGTGGGGGAAGTGGAAACACCATATATTTT
TRBV20-1	-	TRBJ2-3	-	CSARSSADTQYF	TGCAGTGCTAGATCTTCGGCAGATACGCAGTATTTT
TRBV12-3/TRBV12-4	many	TRBJ1-2	TRBD1	CASSLNDRAGYTF	TGTGCCAGCAGTTTAAACGACAGGGCTGGCTACACCTTC
TRBV4-3	many	TRBJ1-6	-	CASSQVWDSPLHF	TGCGCCAGCAGCCAAGTCTGGGACTCACCCCTCCACTTT
TRBV24-1	many	TRBJ2-3	TRBD2	CATSDPLAGGRTDTQYF	TGTGCCACCAGTGATCCACTAGCGGGGGGCAGAACAGATACGCAGTATTTT
TRBV12-5	few	TRBJ2-1	TRBD1	CASGLVLGQGYNEQFF	TGTGCTAGTGGTTTGGTTTTAGGACAGGGGTACAATGAGCAGTTCTTC
TRBV4-2	many	TRBJ2-5	-	CASSLGGAEVKETQYF	TGTGCCAGCAGCCTCGGTGGAGCGGAAGTCAAAGAGACCCAGTACTTC
TRBV5-1	-	TRBJ1-6	TRBD1	CASSSETGQNSPLHF	TGCGCCAGCAGCTCAGAGACAGGGCAAAATTCACCCCTCCACTTT
TRBV9	many	TRBJ2-3	-	CASSVRGGTSTDTQYF	TGTGCCAGCAGCGTGAGAGGAGGGACTAGCACAGATACGCAGTATTTT
TRBV20-1	many	TRBJ1-1	-	CSARDRARNTEAFF	TGCAGTGCTAGAGATCGAGCGCGGAACACTGAAGCTTTCTTT
TRBV19	-	TRBJ2-2	-	CASTATGELFF	TGTGCCAGTACTGCGACCGGGGAGCTGTTTTTT
TRBV30	few	TRBJ1-5	TRBD1	CAWSTRTGDQPQHF	TGTGCCTGGAGTACCAGGACAGGGGATCAGCCCCAGCATTTT
TRBV19	-	TRBJ1-1	-	CASSRRGGGHAFF	TGTGCCAGTAGTAGGCGAGGTGGAGGGCACGCTTTCTTT
TRBV10-3	-	TRBJ1-1	TRBD1	CAIGTGSHTEAFF	TGTGCCATCGGGACAGGCTCCCACACTGAAGCTTTCTTT
TRBV10-2	many	TRBJ2-5	TRBD2	CASSEARLAAVAQYF	TGCGCCAGCAGTGAGGCCAGACTAGCCGCAGTGGCCCAGTACTTC